The rows below give T cell receptor beta chains drawn from one sample of a study of blood T cell repertoires in COVID-19. Some clones are missing from TCRdb's copy, which holds only in-frame ones; the method was immunoSEQ multiplex PCR. The repertoire consists of around 250,000 clones, with 88% occurring once and the leading ten covering about 0.7%. Sequencing used peripheral blood. The receptors originated from a human donor in a cohort sampled during active COVID-19. CDR3s include the opening cysteine and the closing phenylalanine or tryptophan. A D gene is named only where the DNA matches it firmly. The size field is filled for only some rows; it gives once, few, many or a size class.

v_gene: TRBV9
j_gene: TRBJ2-3
abundance: .
d_gene: TRBD2
CDR3aa: CASSRGGRVDWADTQYF
CDR3nt: TGTGCCAGCAGCCGCGGGGGGAGGGTGGATTGGGCAGATACGCAGTATTTT

v_gene: TRBV4-3
j_gene: TRBJ1-2
abundance: .
d_gene: .
CDR3aa: CASSHSREIGGYTF
CDR3nt: TGCGCCAGCAGCCACTCCAGGGAAATTGGGGGCTACACCTTC

v_gene: TRBV6-2/TRBV6-3
j_gene: TRBJ2-3
abundance: .
d_gene: .
CDR3aa: CASSYAGRTDTQYF
CDR3nt: TGTGCCAGCAGTTACGCGGGCCGCACAGATACGCAGTATTTT

v_gene: TRBV7-9
j_gene: TRBJ2-7
abundance: once
d_gene: TRBD2
CDR3aa: CASSPRTGGNEQYF
CDR3nt: TGTGCCAGCAGCCCCAGGACGGGGGGGAACGAGCAGTACTTC

v_gene: TRBV4-3
j_gene: TRBJ2-7
abundance: .
d_gene: TRBD2
CDR3aa: CASSQVGAGGPDSHEQYF
CDR3nt: TGCGCCAGCAGCCAAGTTGGCGCGGGGGGGCCTGATAGCCACGAGCAGTACTTC

v_gene: TRBV7-2
j_gene: TRBJ2-3
abundance: few
d_gene: TRBD2
CDR3aa: CASSLDGSGGTDTQYF
CDR3nt: TGTGCCAGCAGCTTAGACGGTAGCGGGGGCACAGATACGCAGTATTTT

v_gene: TRBV7-2
j_gene: TRBJ2-1
abundance: .
d_gene: TRBD1
CDR3aa: CASSPLGRGRVFTYNEQFF
CDR3nt: TGTGCCAGCAGCCCTTTGGGCAGGGGGCGGGTATTCACCTACAATGAGCAGTTCTTC

v_gene: TRBV3-1/TRBV3-2
j_gene: TRBJ1-1
abundance: few
d_gene: TRBD1
CDR3aa: CASSPQGAYTEAFF
CDR3nt: TGTGCCAGCAGCCCGCAGGGGGCCTACACTGAAGCTTTCTTT

v_gene: TRBV12-3/TRBV12-4
j_gene: TRBJ1-2
abundance: .
d_gene: .
CDR3aa: CASSLRGGYTF
CDR3nt: TGTGCCAGCAGTCTCAGGGGCGGCTACACCTTC

v_gene: TRBV7-9
j_gene: TRBJ2-5
abundance: .
d_gene: .
CDR3aa: CASTSGQKETQYF
CDR3nt: TGTGCCAGCACCTCAGGACAGAAAGAGACCCAGTACTTC

v_gene: TRBV7-9
j_gene: TRBJ2-1
abundance: .
d_gene: .
CDR3aa: CASSPLPDEQFF
CDR3nt: TGTGCCAGCAGCCCCCTTCCCGATGAGCAGTTCTTC

v_gene: TRBV4-3
j_gene: TRBJ1-1
abundance: .
d_gene: .
CDR3aa: CASSQDRRELNTEAFF
CDR3nt: TGCGCCAGCAGCCAAGATAGGAGAGAATTAAACACTGAAGCTTTCTTT

v_gene: TRBV7-2
j_gene: TRBJ2-3
abundance: .
d_gene: TRBD1
CDR3aa: CASSRTGGSADTQYF
CDR3nt: TGTGCCAGCAGCCGGACAGGGGGCAGCGCAGATACGCAGTATTTT

v_gene: TRBV7-9
j_gene: TRBJ1-2
abundance: .
d_gene: TRBD1
CDR3aa: CASSPGDRRYGYTF
CDR3nt: TGTGCCAGCAGCCCCGGGGACAGGCGCTATGGCTACACCTTC

v_gene: TRBV27
j_gene: TRBJ2-3
abundance: .
d_gene: .
CDR3aa: CASGPELAASGDTQYF
CDR3nt: TGTGCCAGCGGTCCCGAGCTAGCTGCTAGTGGAGATACGCAGTATTTT

v_gene: TRBV27
j_gene: TRBJ1-2
abundance: .
d_gene: TRBD1
CDR3aa: CASSLRTGRGYGYTF
CDR3nt: TGTGCCAGCAGTTTACGGACAGGGCGGGGATATGGCTACACCTTC

v_gene: TRBV7-7
j_gene: TRBJ2-2
abundance: .
d_gene: TRBD2
CDR3aa: CASSKERGGELFF
CDR3nt: TGTGCTAGCAGCAAGGAGCGGGGGGGGGAGCTGTTTTTT